This T cell receptor (beta chain) originates from a study of siplizumab effects on memory and regulatory T cells (dated 2019 in TCRdb). Study-wide context: The study looked at the effect of siplizumab, an anti-CD2 antibody, on alloreactive T-cell subsets in allogeneic mixed lymphocyte reactions made from human PBMCs. Paper-wide results and their limitations: The cumulative frequency of alloreactive sequences that could be traced back to unstimulated CD4+ memory T cells was significantly reduced by siplizumab. Because sequences at frequencies below about 10^-5 were poorly captured, only a minor fraction of alloreactive clones could be mapped back to unstimulated subsets. Among mappable alloreactive CD4+ clones, the Treg-derived fraction averaged about 75% with siplizumab versus around 29% in control reactions. Greater diversity appeared to be present in unstimulated naive T cells than in memory T cells, and a substantial contribution to the alloresponse seemed to be made by naive cells. For roughly 80-96% of proliferating CD4+ or CD8+ clones, no naive or memory phenotype could be assigned. Whether proliferating Tregs from siplizumab cultures actually had suppressive function was not functionally confirmed.

Via the germline V gene (reference sequence), CDR1 is MNHNY and CDR2 SVGAGI. The cysteine opens and the phenylalanine closes a CDR3 of 15 amino acids. Only the CDR3 DNA stays, 45 bases, in frame from base 1. Between the V and J ends, shortened by 4 bases and 0 bases respectively, the junction contains 9 bases. With regard to this clone: Its antigen remains unidentified. One base away there is no much larger clone; base qualities are not given.

Receptor libraries were prepared by the immunoSEQ multiplex PCR assay. Around 10^5 TCR templates per sample were assayed by the deep sequencing platform. Genomic DNA extracted from sorted T cells was used for TCRbeta CDR3 sequencing. The source study handled its data this way. The R programming language was used for clonal analysis of the TCRbeta CDR3 data. Unstimulated samples were compared with post-reaction CFSE-low samples to define alloreactive CD4+ and CD8+ clones. Regulatory or non-regulatory origin was assigned to alloreactive CD4+ clones by matching of sequences to sorted unstimulated Treg and non-Treg repertoires. This is the immuneACCESS table as TCRdb keeps it, with only in-frame sequences that have V and J called. A part of the clones is gone; compared with another copy, unresolved V genes explain less than half, and the rest is unexplained. V and J calls and clone size are those listed in that table; D and trimming were worked out from the DNA. This sample gives about 85,000 clones in total; just under 95% of them show up just once. The ten largest account for about 18% of the sample.

Sorted unstimulated T cells and proliferating T cells recovered from mixed lymphocyte reactions were subjected to TCRbeta CDR3 sequencing. Fresh whole blood from ten HLA-typed healthy donors was used as the source from which PBMCs were isolated. The sequence joins TRBV6-6 to TRBJ2-2, with the D gene not confidently named. The clonotype was recovered from a human donor in good health. The specimen sequenced was CD8+ T cells sorted from blood. The nucleotides are TGTGCCAGCAGTTTCGCGGAGACGAACACCGGGGAGCTGTTTTTT. Translated, it gives CASSFAETNTGELFF.